A selection of T cell receptor beta chains follows, all from one sample in a study of monozygotic twins with inflammatory bowel disease. TCRdb re-called the 5' RACE reads; one entry per CDR3 protein, DNA not given. The table lists over 90,000 distinct CDR3 sequences. Sequenced: blood. All receptors come from a human donor with ulcerative colitis or Crohn's disease, or a healthy co-twin of an affected twin (not recorded which). Both conserved end residues are part of each CDR3. Fields, in order: J gene, V gene, CDR3 protein.

TRBJ1-2	TRBV20-1	CSALRVADGYTF
TRBJ2-1	TRBV20-1	CSARDAGKDEQFF
TRBJ2-3	TRBV24-1	CATSEISGTNRPDTQYF
TRBJ2-5	TRBV7-2	CASSFSLQETQYF
TRBJ2-7	TRBV20-1	CSASPGLLVYEQYF
TRBJ2-5	TRBV7-2	CASSLQGTETQYF
TRBJ2-1	TRBV7-9	CASSPWSKGNEQFF
TRBJ1-1	TRBV25-1	CASSDSRGPTNTEAFF
TRBJ2-5	TRBV5-5	CASSSVGAEETQYF
TRBJ1-3	TRBV5-4	CASTLGAAPGNTIYF
TRBJ2-1	TRBV6-2/TRBV6-3	CASSYVSGRALYNEQFF
TRBJ2-7	TRBV7-2	CASSIRSGGAYYEQYF
TRBJ2-3	TRBV30	CAWREEGPDTQYF
TRBJ2-1	TRBV20-1	CSASTLGEQFF
TRBJ2-3	TRBV20-1	CSARDRVTSTDTQYF
TRBJ2-7	TRBV29-1	CSGARQGPFTNEQYF
TRBJ2-6	TRBV7-2	CASSLARAGANVLTF
TRBJ2-1	TRBV7-2	CASSLAGTRGNEQFF
TRBJ1-6	TRBV6-5	CASSYSVIRDRQNSPLHF
TRBJ1-5	TRBV3-1	CASSHEDQPQHF
TRBJ1-3	TRBV27	CASGIGGLTGNTIYF
TRBJ2-7	TRBV20-1	CSARDLLAGVYEQYF
TRBJ2-5	TRBV20-1	CSAREGQIVQETQYF
TRBJ2-3	TRBV12-3/TRBV12-4	CASRTWGPTDTQYF
TRBJ1-2	TRBV18	CASSPLDGQSYTF